This T cell receptor beta chain emerged from a study of T cells in Graves' hyperthyroidism and ophthalmopathy. Amplification yielded TCR beta CDR3 regions, with RNA transcripts as the source. The HTBI set primed first-round TCR CDR3 RT-PCR. In TCRdb, the multiplex PCR reads were re-called with MiXCR into one record per CDR3 protein. Counted here are approximately 220,000 distinct CDR3 sequences, around 17% occurring once; the ten biggest clones make up about 48%. CDR1 and CDR2 from the germline V gene are LGHNA and YSLEER. The CDR3 runs to 15 residues. V lost 4 bases, J lost 7 bases, and 14 bases lay in between. The study's findings and limits: Patients with ophthalmopathy were separated from those with stable hyperthyroidism by a 13 V-J model.

As to this clonotype: Its specificity is not known.

This chain links TRBV4-3 with TRBJ1-6; D gene unclear. The TCR sequence derives from a man aged 35-49 years with Graves' hyperthyroidism. Specimen: blood. CDR3 nucleotides: TGCGCCAGCAGCCTTGGTGGGGTGGGGAATTCACCCCTCCACTTT. Its protein product is CASSLGGVGNSPLHF.